Listed below are T cell receptor beta chains from one sample, sequenced in a study of Ad26.COV2.S vaccination and SARS-CoV-2 variants. Data came from immunoSEQ multiplex PCR; TCRdb stores just in-frame clones and leaves some out. The sample shows some 390,000 clones, around 85% of them seen only once. The material sequenced was peripheral blood, taken in a trial of Ad26.COV2.S vaccine versus placebo. These receptors were taken from a person between 18 and 65 years old who received the Ad26.COV2.S COVID-19 vaccine or a placebo. Both conserved end residues are part of each CDR3. D genes are given only for firm matches. Clone size appears in some rows only: once, few, many, or a class for an expanded clone.

abundance | j_gene | d_gene | v_gene | CDR3aa | CDR3nt
many | TRBJ1-6 | . | TRBV25-1 | CASSENPSARNSVAPLHF | TGTGCCAGCAGTGAAAACCCCAGCGCCAGAAATTCCGTCGCACCCCTCCACTTT
. | TRBJ2-3 | TRBD2 | TRBV6-5 | CASSKAGGSTDTQYF | TGTGCCAGCAGTAAGGCGGGGGGGAGCACAGATACGCAGTATTTT
once | TRBJ2-1 | . | TRBV5-4 | CASSLGDGGRREQFF | TGTGCCAGCAGCTTGGGGGACGGGGGCCGAAGGGAGCAGTTCTTC
once | TRBJ1-1 | . | TRBV5-4 | CASSPTPGVNTEAFF | TGTGCCAGCAGCCCAACACCGGGGGTCAACACTGAAGCTTTCTTT
. | TRBJ1-2 | . | TRBV7-9 | CASSPGANYGYTF | TGTGCCAGCAGCCCAGGGGCCAACTATGGCTACACCTTC
once | TRBJ1-1 | . | TRBV5-4 | CASSFGEGGTEAFF | TGTGCCAGCAGCTTTGGGGAGGGAGGCACTGAAGCTTTCTTT
. | TRBJ1-4 | . | TRBV19 | CASSMYTGEKLFF | TGTGCCAGTAGTATGTACACGGGAGAAAAACTGTTTTTT
. | TRBJ1-2 | . | TRBV5-1 | CASSPTRDASLYGYTF | TGCGCCAGCAGCCCCACCCGGGACGCAAGTCTCTATGGCTACACCTTC
. | TRBJ2-3 | . | TRBV3-1/TRBV3-2 | CASSQDVAYTDTQYF | TGTGCCAGCAGCCAAGATGTTGCGTACACAGATACGCAGTATTTT
. | TRBJ2-7 | . | TRBV6-5 | CASRTAYEQYF | TGTGCCAGCCGGACAGCCTACGAGCAGTACTTC
. | TRBJ1-2 | . | TRBV30 | CAWSGGAANYGYTF | TGTGCCTGGAGTGGGGGGGCAGCAAACTATGGCTACACCTTC
. | TRBJ2-7 | . | TRBV30 | CAWAILGNEQYF | TGTGCCTGGGCTATCCTAGGTAACGAGCAGTACTTC
. | TRBJ1-1 | . | TRBV18 | CASSSPVGAEAFF | TGTGCCAGCTCATCCCCGGTAGGGGCTGAAGCTTTCTTT
. | TRBJ1-2 | . | TRBV19 | CASSPGGGYTF | TGTGCCAGTTCCCCCGGAGGGGGCTACACCTTC
. | TRBJ2-5 | TRBD1 | TRBV7-9 | CASSLGGQGVRETQYF | TGTGCCAGCAGCTTAGGGGGACAGGGAGTTCGGGAGACCCAGTACTTC
. | TRBJ1-1 | . | TRBV6-2/TRBV6-3 | CASSDLGQEAFF | TGTGCCAGCAGCGACTTAGGACAAGAAGCTTTCTTT
. | TRBJ2-6 | . | TRBV30 | CAWSGGSGANVLTF | TGTGCCTGGAGTGGGGGGTCTGGGGCCAACGTCCTGACTTTC
. | TRBJ1-2 | . | TRBV12-3/TRBV12-4 | CASTLDSYGYTF | TGTGCCAGCACCCTGGACAGCTATGGCTACACCTTC
. | TRBJ1-5 | TRBD1 | TRBV19 | CASKGTGNQPQHF | TGTGCCAGTAAAGGGACAGGGAATCAGCCCCAGCATTTT
. | TRBJ2-7 | TRBD1 | TRBV27 | CASRRQGTYEQYF | TGTGCCAGCAGGCGACAGGGCACCTACGAGCAGTACTTC
. | TRBJ1-2 | . | TRBV25-1 | CASSGIRGTTDYGYTF | TGTGCCAGCAGTGGCATCCGGGGGACCACCGACTATGGCTACACCTTC
. | TRBJ2-7 | TRBD1 | TRBV12-3/TRBV12-4 | CASSFRGLDEQYF | TGTGCCAGCAGTTTCAGGGGGCTTGACGAGCAGTACTTC
. | TRBJ1-1 | . | TRBV3-1/TRBV3-2 | CASSQGTGNEAFF | TGTGCCAGCAGCCAGGGAACGGGGAACGAAGCTTTCTTT
. | TRBJ1-1 | . | TRBV27 | CASSPSGAEAFF | TGTGCCAGCAGCCCATCAGGGGCTGAAGCTTTCTTT
. | TRBJ2-1 | TRBD2 | TRBV4-3 | CASSQGTSGGAKYNEQFF | TGCGCCAGCAGCCAGGGGACTAGCGGGGGGGCGAAGTACAATGAGCAGTTCTTC
. | TRBJ1-3 | . | TRBV5-1 | CASSFGGADTIYF | TGCGCCAGCAGCTTTGGAGGGGCGGACACCATATATTTT
. | TRBJ2-3 | . | TRBV12-5 | CAGSYQGSTDTQYF | TGTGCTGGGTCATATCAGGGTAGCACAGATACGCAGTATTTT
. | TRBJ2-1 | TRBD2 | TRBV3-1/TRBV3-2 | CASSQGLLAGLNEQFF | TGTGCCAGCAGCCAAGGCTTACTAGCGGGGCTGAATGAGCAGTTCTTC
. | TRBJ1-3 | . | TRBV6-5 | CASSSRHQGSGNTIYF | TGTGCCAGCAGTTCTAGACACCAGGGGTCAGGAAACACCATATATTTT
. | TRBJ2-1 | . | TRBV25-1 | CASSVHNEQFF | TGTGCCAGCAGTGTGCACAATGAGCAGTTCTTC
. | TRBJ1-2 | . | TRBV6-2/TRBV6-3 | CASSPSGDGYTF | TGTGCCAGCAGCCCCTCGGGGGATGGCTACACCTTC
. | TRBJ1-6 | TRBD1 | TRBV7-6 | CASSSGQGVNSPLHF | TGTGCCAGCAGCTCGGGACAGGGGGTCAATTCACCCCTCCACTTT
. | TRBJ1-6 | . | TRBV6-5 | CASSSPYQGFSLHF | TGTGCCAGCAGCTCCCCATATCAGGGGTTCTCCCTCCACTTT